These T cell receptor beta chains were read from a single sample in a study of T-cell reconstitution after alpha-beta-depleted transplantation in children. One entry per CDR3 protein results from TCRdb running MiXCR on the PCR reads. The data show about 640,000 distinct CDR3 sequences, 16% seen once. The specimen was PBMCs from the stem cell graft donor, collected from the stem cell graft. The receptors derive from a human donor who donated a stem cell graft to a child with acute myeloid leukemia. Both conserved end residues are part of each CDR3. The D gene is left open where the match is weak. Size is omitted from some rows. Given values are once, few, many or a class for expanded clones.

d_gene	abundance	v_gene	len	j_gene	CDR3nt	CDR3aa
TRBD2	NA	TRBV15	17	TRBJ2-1	TGTGCCACCAGCAGAGATTGGGGCGGGGGGTCCTACAATGAGCAGTTCTTC	CATSRDWGGGSYNEQFF
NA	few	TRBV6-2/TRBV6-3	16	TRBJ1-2	TGTGCCAGCAGTTACTCGAGCACAGGGTGGGGCTATGGCTACACCTTC	CASSYSSTGWGYGYTF
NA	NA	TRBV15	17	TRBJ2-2	TGTCCCACCAGCTCGGACTTTCCCAATCACATCACCGGGGAGCTGTTTTTT	CPTSSDFPNHITGELFF
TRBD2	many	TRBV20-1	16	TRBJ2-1	TGCAGTGCTAGTTCGTCGCGGGGGAGACCTTACAATGAGCAGTTCTTC	CSASSSRGRPYNEQFF
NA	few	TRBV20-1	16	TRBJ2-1	TGCAGTGCTGTTCTTCTTAGTCTAAGCTCCTACAATGAGCAGTTCTTC	CSAVLLSLSSYNEQFF
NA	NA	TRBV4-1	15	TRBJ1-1	TGCGCCAGCAGCCACCCCAACAGGGCCACCCCCGAAGCTTTCTTT	CASSHPNRATPEAFF
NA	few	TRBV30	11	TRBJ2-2	TGTGCCTGGAGTGTACAGTGGGAGCTGTTTTTT	CAWSVQWELFF
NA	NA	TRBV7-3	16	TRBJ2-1	TGTGCCAGTGCCCCTAACCCGGCTACCCCCAACAATGAGCAGTTCTTC	CASAPNPATPNNEQFF
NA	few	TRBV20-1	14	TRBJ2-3	TGCAGTGCCACTGGAGGGGGGGCTTTAGATACGCAGTATTTT	CSATGGGALDTQYF
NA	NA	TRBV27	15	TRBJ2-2	TGTGCCAGCAGTTCTTGGGGGGCCGTTAGCGGGGAGCTGTTTTTT	CASSSWGAVSGELFF
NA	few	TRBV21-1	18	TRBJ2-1	TGTGCCAGCAGAAGTGTGGGTCCAGCCTGGGGGGCCTACAATGAGCAGTTCTTC	CASRSVGPAWGAYNEQFF
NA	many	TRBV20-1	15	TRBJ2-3	TGCAGTGTTGCCCTGCCAGGGGGGAACACAGATACGCAGTATTTT	CSVALPGGNTDTQYF
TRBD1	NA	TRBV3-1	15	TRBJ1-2	TGTGCCAGCAGCCAAGGTGCAGGGGGCAACTATGGCTACACCTTC	CASSQGAGGNYGYTF
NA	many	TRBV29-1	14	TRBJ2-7	TGCAGCGTCGACGGTCAGGGGTCCACCTACGAGCAGTACTTC	CSVDGQGSTYEQYF
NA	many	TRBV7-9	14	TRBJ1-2	TGTGCCAGCAGCTTAGATCACAGGGACTATGGCTACACCTTC	CASSLDHRDYGYTF
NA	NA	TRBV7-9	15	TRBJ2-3	TGTGCCAGCAGCTTAGGAGTCGACTTATATGATACGCAGTATTTT	CASSLGVDLYDTQYF
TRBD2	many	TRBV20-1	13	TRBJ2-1	TGCAGTGCTACTAGCGGGGGGGTTAATGAGCAGTTCTTC	CSATSGGVNEQFF
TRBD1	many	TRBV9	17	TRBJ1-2	TGTGCCAGCAGCGGAGACAGGGGTCGCTTTCACGTCTATGGCTACACCTTC	CASSGDRGRFHVYGYTF
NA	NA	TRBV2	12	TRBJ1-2	TGTGCCAGCAGTGAGATAACCGGCGGCTACACCTTC	CASSEITGGYTF
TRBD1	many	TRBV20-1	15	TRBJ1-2	TGCAGTGCTAGAGATCGGACAGGCGTTAACTATGGCTACACCTTC	CSARDRTGVNYGYTF
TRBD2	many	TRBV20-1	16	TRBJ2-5	TGCAGTGCTAGAGATGCTAGCGGGGGGACTCAAGAGACCCAGTACTTC	CSARDASGGTQETQYF